This TCR beta chain was sequenced for a study of post-analysis software for immune sequencing data. Study findings and constraints: Comparison with controls showed significantly lower normalized Chao1 diversity in multiple sclerosis patients. A handful of TRBV segments, including TRBV5-6, TRBV5-1 and TRBV20-1, were more frequent in patients than controls. By F measure, samples from a shared preparation batch strongly co-clustered.

Researchers reported that TCR beta cDNA libraries carried unique molecular identifiers. TCRdb re-derived calls from the PCR reads in MiXCR, one entry per CDR3 protein. In the table there are 400,000 to 500,000 distinct CDR3 sequences, approximately 38% of which are singletons. Comment on this clonotype: The antigen is unknown.

In germline, CDR1 is MDHEN, CDR2 SYDVKM. The V end lost 2 bases, the J end lost 8 bases, and 10 bases lay between the germline ends. The CDR3 is 14 amino acids. Sequenced: blood. The chain couples TRBV28 to TRBJ1-6, with a weak D call TRBD1 (5 bases). This TCR derives from a girl aged 2-15 years with multiple sclerosis. The CDR3 reads CASSLAGSDSPLHF. CDR3 nucleotides: TGTGCCAGCAGTTTAGCAGGGTCCGATTCACCCCTCCACTTT.